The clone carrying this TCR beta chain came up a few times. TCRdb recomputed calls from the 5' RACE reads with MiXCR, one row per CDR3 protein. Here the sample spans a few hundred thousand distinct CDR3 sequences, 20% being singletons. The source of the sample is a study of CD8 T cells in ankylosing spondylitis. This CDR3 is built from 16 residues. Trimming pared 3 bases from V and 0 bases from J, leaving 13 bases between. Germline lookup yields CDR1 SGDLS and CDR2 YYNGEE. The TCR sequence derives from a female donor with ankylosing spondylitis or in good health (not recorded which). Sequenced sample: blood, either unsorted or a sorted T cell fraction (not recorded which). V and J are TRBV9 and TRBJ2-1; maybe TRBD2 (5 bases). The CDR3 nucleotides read TGTGCCAGCAGCGCAACAACCGGGATCTCCTACAATGAGCAGTTCTTC. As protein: CASSATTGISYNEQFF.